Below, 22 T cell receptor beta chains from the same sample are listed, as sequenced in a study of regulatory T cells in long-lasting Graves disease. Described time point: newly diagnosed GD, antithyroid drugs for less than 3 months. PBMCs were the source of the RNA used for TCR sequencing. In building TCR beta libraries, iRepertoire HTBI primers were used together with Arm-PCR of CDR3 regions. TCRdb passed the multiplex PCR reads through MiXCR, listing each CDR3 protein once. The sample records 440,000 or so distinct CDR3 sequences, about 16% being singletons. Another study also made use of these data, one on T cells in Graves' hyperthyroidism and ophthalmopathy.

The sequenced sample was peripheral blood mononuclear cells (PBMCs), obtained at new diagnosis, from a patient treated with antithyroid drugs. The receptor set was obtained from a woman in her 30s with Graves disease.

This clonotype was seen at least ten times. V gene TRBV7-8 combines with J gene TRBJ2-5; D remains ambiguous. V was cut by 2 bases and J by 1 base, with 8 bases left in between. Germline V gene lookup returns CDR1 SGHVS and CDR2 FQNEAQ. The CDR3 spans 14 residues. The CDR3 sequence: CASSLRQTQETQYF. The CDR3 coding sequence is TGTGCCAGCAGCTTAAGACAAACCCAAGAGACCCAGTACTTC.

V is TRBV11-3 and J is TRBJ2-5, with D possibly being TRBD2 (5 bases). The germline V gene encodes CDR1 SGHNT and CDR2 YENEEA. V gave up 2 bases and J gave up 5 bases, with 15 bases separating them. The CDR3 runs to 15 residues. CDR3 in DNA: TGTGCCAGCAGCTTAACTTACCCCCGCGGGGAGACCCAGTACTTC. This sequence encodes CASSLTYPRGETQYF.

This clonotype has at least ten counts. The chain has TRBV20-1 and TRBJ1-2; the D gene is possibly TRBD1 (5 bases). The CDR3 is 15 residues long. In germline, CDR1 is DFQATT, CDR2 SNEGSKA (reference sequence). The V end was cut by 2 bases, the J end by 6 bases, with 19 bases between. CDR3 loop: CSARNKGRGVDGYTF. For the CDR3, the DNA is TGCAGTGCTAGAAATAAGGGCCGAGGGGTCGATGGCTACACCTTC.

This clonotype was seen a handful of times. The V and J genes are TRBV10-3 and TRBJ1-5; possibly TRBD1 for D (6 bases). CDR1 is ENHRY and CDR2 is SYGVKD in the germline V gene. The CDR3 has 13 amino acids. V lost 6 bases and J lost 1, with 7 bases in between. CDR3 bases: TGTGCCATCAGACAGGGAAGCAATCAGCCCCAGCATTTT. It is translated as CAIRQGSNQPQHF.

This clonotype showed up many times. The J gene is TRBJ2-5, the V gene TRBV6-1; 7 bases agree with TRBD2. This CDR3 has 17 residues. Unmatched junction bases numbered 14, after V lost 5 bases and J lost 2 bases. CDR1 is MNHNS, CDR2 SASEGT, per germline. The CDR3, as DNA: TGTGCCAGCAGTCCCCCTGGATCTAGCGGAGCTCAAGAGACCCAGTACTTC. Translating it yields CASSPPGSSGAQETQYF.

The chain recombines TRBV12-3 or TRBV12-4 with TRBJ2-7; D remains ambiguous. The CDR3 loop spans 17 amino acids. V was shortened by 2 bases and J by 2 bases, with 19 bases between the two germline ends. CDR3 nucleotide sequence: TGTGCCAGCAGTTTAAGCCCGTTCCCGTGGTCCCCCTACGAGCAGTACTTC. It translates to CASSLSPFPWSPYEQYF.

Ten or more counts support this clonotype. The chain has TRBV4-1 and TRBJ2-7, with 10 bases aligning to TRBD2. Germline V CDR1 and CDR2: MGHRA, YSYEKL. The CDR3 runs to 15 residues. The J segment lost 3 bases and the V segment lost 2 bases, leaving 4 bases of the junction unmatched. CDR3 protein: CASSQLGLAVYEQYF. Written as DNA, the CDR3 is TGCGCCAGCAGCCAACTAGGACTAGCGGTCTACGAGCAGTACTTC.

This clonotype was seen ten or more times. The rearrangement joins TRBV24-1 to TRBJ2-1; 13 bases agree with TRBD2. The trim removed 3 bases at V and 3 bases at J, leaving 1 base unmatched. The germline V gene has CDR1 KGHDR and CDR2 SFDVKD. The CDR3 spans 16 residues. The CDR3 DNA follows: TGTGCCACCAGTGATGGGACTAGCGGGAACTACAATGAGCAGTTCTTC. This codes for CATSDGTSGNYNEQFF.

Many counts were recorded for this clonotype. Here the CDR3 reads CASSQVDRVGYTF. Here the CDR3 DNA reads TGCGCCAGCAGCCAAGTCGACAGAGTTGGCTACACCTTC. The chain joins TRBV4-1 to TRBJ1-2; D is possibly TRBD1 (5 bases). Germline V gives CDR1 MGHRA, CDR2 YSYEKL. This CDR3 has 13 amino acids. V was trimmed by 1 base and J by 7 bases, leaving 10 bases between them.

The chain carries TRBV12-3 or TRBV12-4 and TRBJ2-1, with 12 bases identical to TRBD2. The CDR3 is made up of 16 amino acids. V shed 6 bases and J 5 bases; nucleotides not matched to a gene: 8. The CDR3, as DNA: TGTGCCAGCAGCCTAGGGACTAGCGGGTCCGACAATGAGCAGTTCTTC. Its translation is CASSLGTSGSDNEQFF.

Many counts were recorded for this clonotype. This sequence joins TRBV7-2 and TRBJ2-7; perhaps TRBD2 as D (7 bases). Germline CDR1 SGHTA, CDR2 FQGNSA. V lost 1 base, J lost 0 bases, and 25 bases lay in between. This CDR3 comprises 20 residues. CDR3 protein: CASSLVSGAGAPPLSYEQYF. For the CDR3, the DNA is TGTGCCAGCAGCTTAGTATCCGGGGCGGGGGCTCCGCCACTCTCCTACGAGCAGTACTTC.

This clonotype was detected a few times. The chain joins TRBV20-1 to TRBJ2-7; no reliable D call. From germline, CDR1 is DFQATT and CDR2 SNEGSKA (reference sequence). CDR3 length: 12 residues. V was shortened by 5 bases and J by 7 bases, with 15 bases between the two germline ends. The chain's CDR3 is CSAGDLEVEQYF. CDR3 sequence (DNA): TGCAGTGCTGGCGATCTAGAAGTAGAGCAGTACTTC.

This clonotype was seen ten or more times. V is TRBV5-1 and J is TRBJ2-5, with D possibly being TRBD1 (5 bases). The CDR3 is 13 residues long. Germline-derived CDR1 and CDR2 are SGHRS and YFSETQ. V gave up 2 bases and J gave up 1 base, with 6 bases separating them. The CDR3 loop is CASSFQGQETQYF. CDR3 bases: TGCGCCAGCAGCTTCCAGGGCCAAGAGACCCAGTACTTC.

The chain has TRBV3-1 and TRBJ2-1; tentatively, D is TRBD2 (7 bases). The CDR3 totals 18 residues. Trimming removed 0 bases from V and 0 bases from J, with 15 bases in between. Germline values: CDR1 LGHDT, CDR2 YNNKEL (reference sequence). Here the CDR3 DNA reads TGTGCCAGCAGCCAAGATAGGGGGGGGGTCACCTCCTACAATGAGCAGTTCTTC. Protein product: CASSQDRGGVTSYNEQFF.

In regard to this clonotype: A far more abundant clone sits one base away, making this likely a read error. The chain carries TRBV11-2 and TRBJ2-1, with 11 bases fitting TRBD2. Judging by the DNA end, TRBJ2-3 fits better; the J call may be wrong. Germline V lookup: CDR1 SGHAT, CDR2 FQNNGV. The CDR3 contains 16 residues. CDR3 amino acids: CASSHRRLAGTGTQYF. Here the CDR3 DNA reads TGTGCCAGCAGCCACCGCCGACTAGCGGGGACAGGTACGCAGTATTTT.

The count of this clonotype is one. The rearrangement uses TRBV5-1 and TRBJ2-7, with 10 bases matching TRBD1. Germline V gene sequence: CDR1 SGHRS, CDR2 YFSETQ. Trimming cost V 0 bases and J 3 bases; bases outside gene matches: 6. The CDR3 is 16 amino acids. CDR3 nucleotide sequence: TGCGCCAGCAGCTTGGACCCGGGACAGGGGAACTACGAGCAGTACTTC. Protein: CASSLDPGQGNYEQYF.

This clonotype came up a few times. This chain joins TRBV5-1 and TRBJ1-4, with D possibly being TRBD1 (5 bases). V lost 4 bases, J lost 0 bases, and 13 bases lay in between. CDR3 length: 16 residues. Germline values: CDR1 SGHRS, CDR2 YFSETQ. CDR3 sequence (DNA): TGCGCCAGCAGCCCGGGTTCGGGGGCAACTAATGAAAAACTGTTTTTT. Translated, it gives CASSPGSGATNEKLFF.

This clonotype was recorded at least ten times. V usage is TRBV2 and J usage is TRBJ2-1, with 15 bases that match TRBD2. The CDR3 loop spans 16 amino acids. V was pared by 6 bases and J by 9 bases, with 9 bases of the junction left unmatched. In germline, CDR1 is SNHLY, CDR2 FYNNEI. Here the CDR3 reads CASRKGLAGGLGEQFF. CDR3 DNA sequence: TGTGCCAGCAGAAAGGGACTAGCGGGAGGATTGGGTGAGCAGTTCTTC.

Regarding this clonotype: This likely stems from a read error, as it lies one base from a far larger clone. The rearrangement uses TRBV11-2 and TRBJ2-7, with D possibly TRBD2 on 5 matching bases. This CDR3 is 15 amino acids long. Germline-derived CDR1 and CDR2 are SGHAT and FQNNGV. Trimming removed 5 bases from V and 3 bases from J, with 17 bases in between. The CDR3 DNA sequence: TGTGCCAGCAGCACCCACGGGGATGGCGGCTACGAGCAGTACTTC. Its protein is CASSTHGDGGYEQYF.

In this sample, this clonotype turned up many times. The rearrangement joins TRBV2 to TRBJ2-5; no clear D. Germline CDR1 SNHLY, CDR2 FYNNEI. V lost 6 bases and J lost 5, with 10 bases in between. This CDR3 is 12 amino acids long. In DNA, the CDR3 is TGTGCCAGCAGAGGAGACAAGGAGACCCAGTACTTC. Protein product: CASRGDKETQYF.

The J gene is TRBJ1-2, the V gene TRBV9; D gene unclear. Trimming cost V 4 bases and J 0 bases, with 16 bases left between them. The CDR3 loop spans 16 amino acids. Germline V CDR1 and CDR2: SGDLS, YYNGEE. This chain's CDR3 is CASSPQVGKTNYGYTF. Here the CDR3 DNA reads TGTGCCAGCAGCCCTCAGGTGGGGAAAACTAACTATGGCTACACCTTC. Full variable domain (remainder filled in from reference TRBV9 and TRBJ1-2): DSGVTQTPKHLITATGQRVTLRCSPRSGDLSVYWYQQSLDQGLQFLIQYYNGEERAKGNILERFSAQQFPDLHSELNLSSLELGDSALYFCASSPQVGKTNYGYTFGSGTRLTVV.

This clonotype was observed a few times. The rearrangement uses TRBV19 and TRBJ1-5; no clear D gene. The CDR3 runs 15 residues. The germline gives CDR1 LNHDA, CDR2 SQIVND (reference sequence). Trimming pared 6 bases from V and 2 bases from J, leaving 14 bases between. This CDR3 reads CASRAGYVGNQPQHF. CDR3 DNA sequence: TGTGCCAGTAGGGCCGGGTACGTTGGCAATCAGCCCCAGCATTTT.